Below are 30 T cell receptor beta chains sequenced from a single sample in a study of response to subunit inactivated influenza vaccine. From the RT-PCR reads, TCRdb called clonotypes with MiXCR, one entry per CDR3 protein. The sample shows under 750,000 distinct CDR3 sequences, around 11% of them seen only once. This specimen was PBMCs from blood, taken on the day of vaccination. The source is a man aged 45-65 years who received an inactivated influenza vaccine.

The CDR3 DNA reads TGCAGCTCCGCGCGGGGATTCCAAGAGACCCAGTACTTC. It translates to CSSARGFQETQYF. The chain is built from TRBV29-1 and TRBJ2-5, with TRBD2 as a possible D gene (6 bases). There are 13 residues in the CDR3. With 8 bases removed from V and 1 base from J, the gap between germline ends came to 14 bases. CDR1 is SQVTM, CDR2 ANQGSEA, per germline. The whole variable domain, filled in from reference TRBV29-1 and TRBJ2-5, reads SAVISQKPSRDICQRGTSLTIQCQVDSQVTMMFWYRQQPGQSLTLIATANQGSEATYESGFVIDKFPISRPNLTFSTLTVSNMSPEDSSIYLCSSARGFQETQYFGPGTRLLVL.

This clonotype was seen more than once but under ten times. This chain joins TRBV5-1 and TRBJ2-3; 12 nucleotides line up with TRBD2. CDR1 SGHRS and CDR2 YFSETQ come from the germline V gene. The CDR3 runs 16 residues. The V and J ends lost 4 bases and 14 bases, in that order; junction bases with no gene match: 17. The CDR3 here is CASSHYIPRLAGVWYF. CDR3 sequence (DNA): TGCGCCAGCAGCCATTATATTCCTCGACTAGCGGGAGTATGGTATTTT.

This clonotype was observed at least ten times. The CDR3 bases are TGCAGTGCTAAACGGTTCCGACAGGGTTTAGACAATGAGCAGTTCTTC. It yields the protein CSAKRFRQGLDNEQFF. The genes are TRBV20-1 and TRBJ2-1, with 7 bases matching TRBD1. V gave up 4 bases and J gave up 5 bases; unmatched junction bases: 14. The CDR3 is 16 residues long. Germline CDR1 reads DFQATT; CDR2 reads SNEGSKA (reference sequence).

At least ten counts were recorded for this clonotype. DNA for the CDR3: TGCGCCAGCAGCCCAGGGGGGGGGAACTACGAGCAGTACTTC. This encodes CASSPGGGNYEQYF. The chain couples TRBV5-1 to TRBJ2-7, with D possibly being TRBD1 or TRBD2 (7 bases each). Germline V gene data show CDR1 as SGHRS and CDR2 as YFSETQ. The CDR3 has 14 amino acids. The V end lost 4 bases, the J end lost 3 bases, and 14 bases lay between the germline ends.

This clonotype was recorded only once. The junction differs from germline at one of its ends, possibly a read error. This sequence joins TRBV3-1 and TRBJ1-3; D not resolved. The germline gives CDR1 LGHDT, CDR2 YNNKEL (reference sequence). CDR3 size: 16 residues. CDR3 in DNA: TGTGCCTGCAGCCAAGCTCGAGTGAGGCCTGGAAACACCATATATTTT. Encoded protein: CACSQARVRPGNTIYF. The full variable domain, rest sourced from reference TRBV3-1 and TRBJ1-3, is DTAVSQTPKYLVTQMGNDKSIKCEQNLGHDTMYWYKQDSKKFLKIMFSYNNKELIINETVPNRFSPKSPDKAHLNLHINSLELGDSAVYFCACSQARVRPGNTIYFGEGSWLTVV.

On this clonotype: The junction departs from the called germline gene at one end, perhaps through a read error. The chain couples TRBV7-8 to TRBJ2-7, with 7 bases that match TRBD2. CDR1 SGHVS and CDR2 FQNEAQ come from the germline V gene. The CDR3 is 16 residues long. The CDR3 bases are TGTGCCAGCAGCCCCCCCTGGGCGGGAGTGGAGTACGAGCGGTACTTC. It specifies CASSPPWAGVEYERYF.

The chain employs TRBV7-8 and TRBJ1-3; D is ambiguous. Germline V CDR1 and CDR2: SGHVS, FQNEAQ. This CDR3 comprises 18 residues. Trimming left V 1 base short and J 0 bases short, with 16 bases between. This CDR3 is CASSLVAGRGPSGNTIYF. The CDR3 nucleotides read TGTGCCAGCAGCTTAGTAGCGGGTCGAGGACCCTCTGGAAACACCATATATTTT.

The CDR3 coding sequence is TGTGCCAGCAGCCCCCTGGGGGGAGGTAGCACAGATACGCAGTATTTT. Its protein is CASSPLGGGSTDTQYF. This chain uses TRBV7-2 with TRBJ2-3; D perhaps matches TRBD2 (6 bases). Between the trimmed V and J ends, which lost 5 bases and 0 bases, there was a span of 15 bases. From germline, CDR1 is SGHTA and CDR2 FQGNSA. This CDR3 comprises 16 residues.

V usage is TRBV30 and J usage is TRBJ2-1; tentatively, D is TRBD1 (6 bases). The germline V gene encodes CDR1 GTSNPN and CDR2 SVGIG (reference sequence). Trimming took off 0 bases at V and 6 bases at J, with 9 bases between the two ends. The CDR3 runs 13 residues. The CDR3 region has the DNA TGTGCCTGGAGTGTAGGCAGGGGCAATGAGCAGTTCTTC. It translates to CAWSVGRGNEQFF.

This clonotype was observed many times. The V gene is TRBV5-1, the J gene TRBJ2-5; D uncertain. CDR1 SGHRS and CDR2 YFSETQ come from the germline V gene. V was clipped by 2 bases and J by 2 bases, with 10 bases between them. The CDR3 length is 14 residues. The CDR3 DNA follows: TGCGCCAGCAGCTTCGTTGCCTTTCAAGAGACCCAGTACTTC. Residues: CASSFVAFQETQYF.

This clonotype was found many times. Written as DNA, the CDR3 is TGCAGCGTAGACAGGGGGGGTGGAACTTTCTTT. This encodes CSVDRGGGTFF. This chain joins TRBV29-1 and TRBJ1-1, with 9 bases identical to TRBD1. The CDR3 has 11 residues. V gave up 6 bases and J gave up 12 bases; unmatched junction bases: 8. Per the germline V gene, CDR1 is SQVTM and CDR2 is ANQGSEA.

The chain is built from TRBV20-1 and TRBJ2-7; TRBD2 aligns across 9 bases. With 2 bases clipped from V and 6 bases from J, the junction kept 11 bases outside the gene matches. The CDR3 totals 15 residues. Germline CDR1 reads DFQATT; CDR2 reads SNEGSKA (reference sequence). The CDR3, as DNA: TGCAGTGCTAGAAGTCGACTAGCGGCGAATAGCGAGCAGTACTTC. Its protein product is CSARSRLAANSEQYF.

This clonotype was observed a handful of times. The chain links TRBV4-3 to TRBJ2-2; 11 bases fit TRBD2. CDR3 length: 20 residues. V lost 0 bases and J lost 6; bases outside the gene matches: 15. The V gene's germline CDR1 is LGHNA and CDR2 YSLEER. The CDR3 is CASSQDLVAGGPVKAGELFF. As DNA, the CDR3 is TGCGCCAGCAGCCAAGATCTGGTAGCGGGAGGGCCGGTAAAAGCCGGGGAGCTGTTTTTT.

The rearrangement joins TRBV5-1 to TRBJ2-2, with unresolved D. The length of the CDR3 is 14 residues. Germline CDR1 is SGHRS and CDR2 is YFSETQ. Trimming cost V 1 base and J 3 bases, with 7 bases left between them. The DNA of the CDR3 is TGCGCCAGCAGCTTGTTTGGAGACACCGGGGAGCTGTTTTTT. It encodes CASSLFGDTGELFF. Combining the CDR3 with reference TRBV5-1 and TRBJ2-2 gives the whole variable domain KAGVTQTPRYLIKTRGQQVTLSCSPISGHRSVSWYQQTPGQGLQFLFEYFSETQRNKGNFPGRFSGRQFSNSRSEMNVSTLELGDSALYLCASSLFGDTGELFFGEGSRLTVL.

The chain joins TRBV12-3 or TRBV12-4 to TRBJ1-3; TRBD1 is a possible D gene (5 bases). The CDR3 is 15 amino acids. Trimming stripped 7 bases from V and 3 bases from J, with 16 bases between. The CDR3 region is CASNWGWGDGNTIYF. The CDR3 region has the DNA TGTGCCAGCAATTGGGGTTGGGGGGATGGAAACACCATATATTTT.

This clonotype was detected only a few times. The J gene is TRBJ1-3, the V gene TRBV25-1; TRBD1 might be the D (5 bases). Germline lookup yields CDR1 MGHDK and CDR2 SYGVNS. With 6 bases removed from V and 2 bases from J, the gap between germline ends came to 23 bases. The CDR3 is 18 residues long. The CDR3 reads CASSPSEIWRGAGNTIYF. The DNA for the CDR3 is TGTGCCAGCAGCCCTAGTGAAATCTGGCGAGGGGCTGGAAACACCATATATTTT.

This sequence joins TRBV7-3 and TRBJ2-1, with 9 bases fitting TRBD1. V lost 5 bases, J lost 5 bases, and 1 base stayed unmatched. The CDR3 has 13 residues. Germline CDR1 reads SGHTA; CDR2 reads FQGTGA. The CDR3 protein is CASSRDRDNEQFF. The CDR3 DNA reads as TGTGCCAGCAGCAGGGACAGGGACAATGAGCAGTTCTTC.

This clonotype occurred a few times. The V and J genes are TRBV9 and TRBJ1-6, with D uncertain. The V gene lost 0 bases and the J gene lost 8 bases, with 3 bases spanning the gap. The CDR3 has 12 amino acids. Germline V gives CDR1 SGDLS, CDR2 YYNGEE. The CDR3 loop is CASSVGYSPLHF. The CDR3 DNA is TGTGCCAGCAGCGTAGGATATTCACCCCTCCACTTT.

This clonotype has at least ten counts. This chain connects TRBV7-9 to TRBJ2-7, with 10 bases that match TRBD1. J lost 2 bases, V lost 3 bases, and 4 bases had no gene match. This CDR3 spans 15 amino acids. Germline assignment: CDR1 SEHNR and CDR2 FQNEAQ (reference sequence). CDR3 in DNA: TGTGCCAGCAGCTTCGGACAGGGGGGTACCTACGAGCAGTACTTC. This encodes CASSFGQGGTYEQYF. The whole variable domain, filled in from reference TRBV7-9 and TRBJ2-7, reads DTGVSQNPRHKITKRGQNVTFRCDPISEHNRLYWYRQTLGQGPEFLTYFQNEAQLEKSRLLSDRFSAERPKGSFSTLEIQRTEQGDSAMYLCASSFGQGGTYEQYFGPGTRLTVT.

This chain connects TRBV7-2 to TRBJ2-2, with a tentative D call TRBD1 (5 bases). Between the trimmed V and J ends, which lost 3 bases and 3 bases, there was a span of 11 bases. The CDR3 has 15 residues. Germline CDR1 is SGHTA and CDR2 is FQGNSA. CDR3: CASSFTRVDTGELFF. CDR3 sequence (DNA): TGTGCCAGCAGCTTTACCAGGGTGGACACCGGGGAGCTGTTTTTT.

This clonotype was detected a few times. V gene TRBV20-1 combines with J gene TRBJ2-1; D is ambiguous. There are 17 residues in the CDR3. Germline V gene data show CDR1 as DFQATT and CDR2 as SNEGSKA (reference sequence). Trimming removed 0 bases from V and 2 bases from J, with 17 bases in between. The CDR3 DNA sequence: TGCAGTGCTAGAGATCACGGGCCAGCAGTAACCTACAATGAGCAGTTCTTC. Protein: CSARDHGPAVTYNEQFF.

This chain connects TRBV28 to TRBJ1-4; a possible D gene is TRBD1 (6 bases). Germline V lookup: CDR1 MDHEN, CDR2 SYDVKM. V was pared by 8 bases and J by 4 bases, with 11 bases between. The CDR3 sequence is 13 residues long. Here the CDR3 reads CASRDTINEKLFF. For the CDR3, the DNA is TGTGCCAGCCGGGACACCATTAATGAAAAACTGTTTTTT. The full variable domain, its missing parts supplied by reference TRBV28 and TRBJ1-4, is DVKVTQSSRYLVKRTGEKVFLECVQDMDHENMFWYRQDPGLGLRLIYFSYDVKMKEKGDIPEGYSVSREKKERFSLILESASTNQTSMYLCASRDTINEKLFFGSGTQLSVL.

This clonotype was counted only a few times. The genes are TRBV28 and TRBJ1-6; unclear D gene. This CDR3 region has 13 residues. Germline-derived CDR1 and CDR2 are MDHEN and SYDVKM. Trimming shortened V by 4 bases and J by 8 bases, and 9 bases separated the two germline ends. DNA for the CDR3: TGTGCCAGCAGTTCCCGGGTAGATTCACCCCTCCACTTT. Protein product: CASSSRVDSPLHF.

V is TRBV11-2 and J is TRBJ2-1; the match to TRBD1 covers 7 bases. V dropped 5 bases and J dropped 4; count of bases not matched to a gene: 8. CDR3 length: 15 amino acids. CDR1 is SGHAT, CDR2 FQNNGV, per germline. The CDR3 DNA reads TGTGCCAGCAGCCCCGGGACAGCCCATTACAATGAGCAGTTCTTC. Its protein product is CASSPGTAHYNEQFF.

This clonotype was seen at least ten times. The chain couples TRBV20-1 to TRBJ1-2; a weak D match, TRBD1 (5 bases). The CDR3 is made up of 15 amino acids. Germline V CDR1 and CDR2: DFQATT, SNEGSKA (reference sequence). Trimming took off 6 bases at V and 2 bases at J, with 19 bases between the two ends. The CDR3 bases are TGCAGTGCGAATGGGGGTAATTCGGAGAACTATGGCTACACCTTC. Translation gives CSANGGNSENYGYTF.

This clonotype was counted between two and nine times. The chain employs TRBV24-1 and TRBJ2-1; perhaps TRBD1 as D (5 bases). Germline values: CDR1 KGHDR, CDR2 SFDVKD. CDR3 length equals 15 residues. V was cut by 9 bases and J by 3 bases, with 17 bases left in between. CDR3 sequence: CATGLQRRDYNEQFF. As DNA, the CDR3 is TGTGCCACCGGGCTGCAGCGCAGGGACTACAATGAGCAGTTCTTC.

This clonotype was counted many times. The chain links TRBV5-1 to TRBJ2-7; D not certain. V lost 8 bases to trimming and J lost 0 bases, with 9 bases between them. The CDR3 is made up of 12 amino acids. The V gene's germline CDR1 is SGHRS and CDR2 YFSETQ. DNA for the CDR3: TGCGCCAGGCCAGCAAGCTCCTACGAGCAGTACTTC. Amino acids: CARPASSYEQYF.

The rearrangement joins TRBV15 to TRBJ1-4; possible D gene TRBD1, 5 bases. Trimming shortened V by 0 bases and J by 0 bases, and 14 bases separated the two germline ends. This CDR3 has 18 amino acids. Germline CDR1 reads LNHNV; CDR2 reads YYDKDF (reference sequence). In DNA, the CDR3 is TGTGCCACCAGCAGAGATCCTGTGACAGCAACAACTAATGAAAAACTGTTTTTT. It encodes CATSRDPVTATTNEKLFF.

This clonotype was counted only a few times. The genes are TRBV27 and TRBJ2-7; 11 bases align to TRBD2. This CDR3 region has 14 residues. V shed 6 bases, J shed 7 bases, and the junction held 8 bases outside the gene matches. Per germline, CDR1 MNHEY and CDR2 SMNVEV (reference sequence). In DNA, the CDR3 is TGTGCCAGCAGAAAACTAGCGGGGGTTTGGGAGCAGTACTTC. Translated, it gives CASRKLAGVWEQYF.

This clonotype was detected many times. The chain couples TRBV12-3 or TRBV12-4 to TRBJ2-7; the D is unclear. This CDR3 region has 13 residues. V was trimmed by 3 bases and J by 5 bases, leaving 11 bases between them. CDR3 DNA: TGTGCCAGCAGTTTGCGGCAGCTCCACGAGCAGTACTTC. It codes for CASSLRQLHEQYF.